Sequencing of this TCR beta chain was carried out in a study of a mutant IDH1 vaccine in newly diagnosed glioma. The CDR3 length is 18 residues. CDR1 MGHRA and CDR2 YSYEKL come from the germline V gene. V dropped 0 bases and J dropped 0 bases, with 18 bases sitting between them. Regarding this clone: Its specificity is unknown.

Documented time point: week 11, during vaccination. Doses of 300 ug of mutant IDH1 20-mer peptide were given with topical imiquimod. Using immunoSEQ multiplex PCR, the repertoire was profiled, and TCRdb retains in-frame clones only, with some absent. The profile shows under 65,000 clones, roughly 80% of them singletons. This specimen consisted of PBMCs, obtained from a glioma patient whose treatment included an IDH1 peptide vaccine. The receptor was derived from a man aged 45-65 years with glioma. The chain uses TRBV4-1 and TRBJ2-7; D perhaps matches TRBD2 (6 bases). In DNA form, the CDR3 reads TGCGCCAGCAGCCAAGACGCGGGAACGGGGTGGAGCTCCTACGAGCAGTACTTC. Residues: CASSQDAGTGWSSYEQYF.